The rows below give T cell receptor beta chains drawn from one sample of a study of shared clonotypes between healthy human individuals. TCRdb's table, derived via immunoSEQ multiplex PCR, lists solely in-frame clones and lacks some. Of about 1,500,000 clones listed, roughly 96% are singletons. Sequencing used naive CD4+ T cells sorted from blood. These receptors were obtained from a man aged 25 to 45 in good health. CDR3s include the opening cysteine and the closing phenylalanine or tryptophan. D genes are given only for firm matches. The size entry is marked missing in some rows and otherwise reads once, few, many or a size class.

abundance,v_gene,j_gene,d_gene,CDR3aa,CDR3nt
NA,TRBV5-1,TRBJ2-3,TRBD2,CASTYGGLASTDTQYF,TGCGCCAGCACCTACGGGGGACTAGCTAGCACAGATACGCAGTATTTT
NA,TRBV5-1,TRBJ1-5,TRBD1,CASSVGTGLMQPQHF,TGCGCCAGCAGCGTGGGGACAGGCCTAATGCAGCCCCAGCATTTT
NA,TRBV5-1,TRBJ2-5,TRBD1,CASSLGRGPEETQYF,TGCGCCAGCAGCTTGGGAAGGGGGCCAGAAGAGACCCAGTACTTC
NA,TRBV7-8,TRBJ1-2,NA,CASSPPGGRGYTF,TGTGCCAGCAGCCCTCCGGGGGGCCGAGGCTACACCTTC
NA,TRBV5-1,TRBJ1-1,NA,CASSLESGARTEAFF,TGCGCCAGCAGCTTGGAAAGTGGGGCAAGGACTGAAGCTTTCTTT
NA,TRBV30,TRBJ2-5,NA,CAWSTGQETQYF,TGTGCCTGGAGTACTGGGCAAGAGACCCAGTACTTC
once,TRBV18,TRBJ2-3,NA,CASSPPSDTQYF,TGTGCCAGCTCACCACCGAGTGATACGCAGTATTTT
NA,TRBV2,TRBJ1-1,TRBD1,CASSPAGRTGRNTEAFF,TGTGCCAGCAGTCCAGCCGGGAGGACAGGGAGGAACACTGAAGCTTTCTTT
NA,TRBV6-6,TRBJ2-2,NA,CASSAVTGGELFF,TGTGCCAGCAGTGCCGTGACGGGCGGGGAGCTGTTTTTT
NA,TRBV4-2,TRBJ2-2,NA,CASSQERRGPGELFF,TGTGCCAGCAGCCAAGAGCGCCGGGGACCCGGGGAGCTGTTTTTT
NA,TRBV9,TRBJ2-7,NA,CASSVSSSASLGEQYF,TGTGCCAGCAGCGTAAGTAGTAGCGCCAGCCTAGGGGAGCAGTACTTC
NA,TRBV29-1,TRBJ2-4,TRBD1,CSVEGNRGTKNIQYF,TGCAGCGTTGAAGGTAACAGGGGAACCAAAAACATTCAGTACTTC
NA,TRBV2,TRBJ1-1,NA,CASTPLGGMNTEAFF,TGTGCCAGCACCCCCCTGGGCGGGATGAACACTGAAGCTTTCTTT
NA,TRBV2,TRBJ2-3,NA,CASEGDVASTDTQYF,TGTGCCAGCGAGGGGGACGTTGCTAGCACAGATACGCAGTATTTT
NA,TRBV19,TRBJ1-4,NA,CASRNRLSNEKLFF,TGTGCCAGTAGAAACAGGTTGTCTAATGAAAAACTGTTTTTT
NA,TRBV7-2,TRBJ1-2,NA,CASSLERSAGYTF,TGTGCCAGCAGCTTAGAGCGCAGCGCTGGCTACACCTTC
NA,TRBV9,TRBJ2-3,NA,CASSPRWTGADTQYF,TGTGCCAGCAGCCCTCGGTGGACGGGGGCAGATACGCAGTATTTT
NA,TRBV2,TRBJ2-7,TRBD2,CASNRGGWTSGNGGLSYEQYF,TGTGCCAGCAACCGGGGAGGCTGGACTAGCGGGAACGGGGGCCTCTCCTACGAGCAGTACTTC
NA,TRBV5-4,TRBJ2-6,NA,CASSLSRSGANVLTF,TGTGCCAGCAGCTTGTCGCGCTCTGGGGCCAACGTCCTGACTTTC
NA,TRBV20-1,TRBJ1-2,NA,CSAPDGYTF,TGCAGTGCTCCGGACGGCTACACCTTC
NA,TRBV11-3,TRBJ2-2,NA,CASSLGQSTGELFF,TGTGCCAGCAGCTTAGGACAGTCCACCGGGGAGCTGTTTTTT
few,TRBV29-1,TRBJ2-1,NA,CSERSATEQFF,TGCAGCGAACGAAGCGCTACCGAGCAGTTCTTC
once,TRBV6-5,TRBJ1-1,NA,CASSYGRGLINTEAFF,TGTGCCAGCAGTTACGGCAGGGGCCTTATTAACACTGAAGCTTTCTTT